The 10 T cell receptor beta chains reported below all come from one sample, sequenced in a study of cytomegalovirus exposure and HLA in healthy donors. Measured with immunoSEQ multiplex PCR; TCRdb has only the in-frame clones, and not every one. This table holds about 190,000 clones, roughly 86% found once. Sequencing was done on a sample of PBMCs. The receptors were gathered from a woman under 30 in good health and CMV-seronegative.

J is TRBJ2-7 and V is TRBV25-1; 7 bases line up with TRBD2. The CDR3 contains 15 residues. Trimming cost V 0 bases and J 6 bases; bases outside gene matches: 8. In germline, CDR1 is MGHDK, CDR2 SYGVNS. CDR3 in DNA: TGTGCCAGCAGTGAATATGGGAGGGCCACGGGCGAGCAGTACTTC. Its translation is CASSEYGRATGEQYF.

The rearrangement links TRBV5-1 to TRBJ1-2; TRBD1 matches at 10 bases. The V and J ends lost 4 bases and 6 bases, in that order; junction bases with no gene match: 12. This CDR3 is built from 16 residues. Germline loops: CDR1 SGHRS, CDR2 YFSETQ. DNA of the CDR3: TGCGCCAGCAGCCTGGGACAGGGGAACTACTTGAATGGCTACACCTTC. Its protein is CASSLGQGNYLNGYTF.

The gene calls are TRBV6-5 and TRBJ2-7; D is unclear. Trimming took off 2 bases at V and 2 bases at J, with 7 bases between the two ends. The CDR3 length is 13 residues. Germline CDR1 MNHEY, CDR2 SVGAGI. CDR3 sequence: CASSYGRAYEQYF. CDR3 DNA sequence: TGTGCCAGCAGTTACGGGCGTGCCTACGAGCAGTACTTC.

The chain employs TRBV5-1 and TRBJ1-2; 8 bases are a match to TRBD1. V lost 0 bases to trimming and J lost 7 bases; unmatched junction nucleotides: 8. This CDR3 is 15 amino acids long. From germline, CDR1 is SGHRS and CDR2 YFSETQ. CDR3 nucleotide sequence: TGCGCCAGCAGCTTGGAGGGGCAGGGGGCCCGTGGCTACACCTTC. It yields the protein CASSLEGQGARGYTF.

CDR3 DNA sequence: TGTGCCAGCAGGGACGGGCGAGGGCGCTCCTACGAGCAGTACTTC. This sequence encodes CASRDGRGRSYEQYF. The gene calls are TRBV2 and TRBJ2-7; a possible D gene is TRBD2 (5 bases). V lost 6 bases, J lost 0 bases, and 15 bases lay in between. The CDR3 is 15 amino acids. Looked up from germline, CDR1 is SNHLY and CDR2 is FYNNEI. Based on the CDR3 plus reference TRBV2 and TRBJ2-7, the full variable domain is EPEVTQTPSHQVTQMGQEVILRCVPISNHLYFYWYRQILGQKVEFLVSFYNNEISEKSEIFDDQFSVERPDGSNFTLKIRSTKLEDSAMYFCASRDGRGRSYEQYFGPGTRLTVT.

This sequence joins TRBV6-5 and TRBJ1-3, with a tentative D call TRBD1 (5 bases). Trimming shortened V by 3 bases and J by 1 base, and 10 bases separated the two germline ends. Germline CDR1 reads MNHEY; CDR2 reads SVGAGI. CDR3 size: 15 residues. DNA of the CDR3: TGTGCCAGCAGTTATCTGGCAGGGTCTGGAAACACCATATATTTT. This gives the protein CASSYLAGSGNTIYF.

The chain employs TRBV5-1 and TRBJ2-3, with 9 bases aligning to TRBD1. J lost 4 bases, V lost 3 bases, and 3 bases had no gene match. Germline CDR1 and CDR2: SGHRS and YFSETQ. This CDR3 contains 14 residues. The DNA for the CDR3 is TGCGCCAGCAGCTGGGGACAGGGTTCAGATACGCAGTATTTT. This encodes CASSWGQGSDTQYF.

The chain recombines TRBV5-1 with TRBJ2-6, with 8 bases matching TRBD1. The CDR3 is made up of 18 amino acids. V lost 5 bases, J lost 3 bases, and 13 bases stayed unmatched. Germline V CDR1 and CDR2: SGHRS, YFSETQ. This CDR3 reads CASSSSGTGIFGANVLTF. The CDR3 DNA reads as TGCGCCAGCAGTAGTTCCGGGACAGGAATCTTTGGGGCCAACGTCCTGACTTTC.

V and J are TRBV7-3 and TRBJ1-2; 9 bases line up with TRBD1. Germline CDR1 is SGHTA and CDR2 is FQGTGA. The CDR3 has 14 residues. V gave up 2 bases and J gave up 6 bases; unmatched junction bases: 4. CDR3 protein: CASSLHDRGNGYTF. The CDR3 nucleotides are TGTGCCAGCAGCTTACATGACAGGGGGAATGGCTACACCTTC.

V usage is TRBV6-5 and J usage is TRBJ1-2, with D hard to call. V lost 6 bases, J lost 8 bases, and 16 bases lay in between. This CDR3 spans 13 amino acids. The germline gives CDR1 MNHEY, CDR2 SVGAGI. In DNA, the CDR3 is TGTGCCAGCAGAGCCGAGGCATTCCGAGGCTACACCTTC. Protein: CASRAEAFRGYTF.